Below are 21 T cell receptor beta chains sequenced from a single sample in a study of T-cell reconstitution after alpha-beta-depleted transplantation in children. This sample's TCRbeta library carried unique molecular identifier barcodes. Each CDR3 protein gets one entry after TCRdb re-called the PCR reads with MiXCR. Of roughly 220,000 distinct CDR3 sequences in the sample, more than 10% were seen once. Sample: PBMCs from the stem cell graft donor, taken from the stem cell graft. These receptors were obtained from a human donor who donated a stem cell graft to a child with acute lymphoblastic leukemia.

Ten or more counts support this clonotype. This chain connects TRBV3-1 to TRBJ2-2; tentatively, D is TRBD1 (5 bases). The CDR3 extends over 13 amino acids. With 6 bases removed from V and 4 bases from J, the gap between germline ends came to 9 bases. In germline, CDR1 is LGHDT, CDR2 YNNKEL (reference sequence). The CDR3 loop reads CASRRRATGELFF. CDR3 sequence (DNA): TGTGCCAGCAGGCGCAGGGCCACCGGGGAGCTGTTTTTT.

V gene TRBV30 combines with J gene TRBJ1-1; D not resolved. This CDR3 comprises 13 residues. Germline V CDR1 and CDR2: GTSNPN, SVGIG (reference sequence). V lost 5 bases to trimming and J lost 2 bases, with 12 bases between them. CDR3 sequence reads: CAWGTDINTEAFF. The CDR3 region has the DNA TGTGCCTGGGGTACCGACATCAACACTGAAGCTTTCTTT.

This clonotype was detected ten times or more. This rearrangement joins TRBV18 to TRBJ1-1; D possibly corresponds to TRBD1 (6 bases). Trimming cost V 5 bases and J 2 bases, with 15 bases left between them. The CDR3 is made up of 15 amino acids. CDR1 is KGHSH and CDR2 is LQKENI in the germline V gene. The CDR3 region is CASSGTGHLNTEAFF. The CDR3 nucleotides read TGTGCCAGCTCAGGGACGGGACACCTTAACACTGAAGCTTTCTTT.

This clonotype was found many times. This sequence joins TRBV6-5 and TRBJ2-7, with TRBD2 matching over 10 bases. The ends lost 0 bases at V and 1 base at J; junction bases unmatched: 6. The germline V gene encodes CDR1 MNHEY and CDR2 SVGAGI. CDR3 length: 17 amino acids. The CDR3 reads CASSYSGSGGVSYEQYF. CDR3 bases: TGTGCCAGCAGTTACTCGGGGAGCGGGGGGGTGTCCTACGAGCAGTACTTC.

CDR3 coding DNA: TGCAGCGTTCGGCCCGGGCACGAGCAGTACTTC. Translating gives CSVRPGHEQYF. The chain uses TRBV29-1 and TRBJ2-7; no reliable D call. The CDR3 covers 11 residues. Germline values: CDR1 SQVTM, CDR2 ANQGSEA. Trimming removed 5 bases from V and 5 bases from J, with 10 bases in between.

Ten or more counts support this clonotype. The chain joins TRBV12-3 or TRBV12-4 to TRBJ1-3; no firm D call. V was pared by 10 bases and J by 0 bases, with 13 bases between. The CDR3 runs to 14 residues. The CDR3 is CATDPRVSGNTIYF. The CDR3 nucleotides are TGTGCCACCGATCCGAGAGTCTCTGGAAACACCATATATTTT.

On this clonotype itself: This could be a read error, since a much larger clone is one nucleotide away. The chain carries TRBV12-3 or TRBV12-4 and TRBJ2-7; 7 nucleotides align to TRBD1. The trim removed 10 bases at V and 2 bases at J, leaving 8 bases unmatched. CDR3 length: 13 amino acids. The CDR3 sequence is CATSVGTAYEQYF. Here the CDR3 DNA reads TGTGCCACCAGCGTCGGGACAGCCTACGAGCAGTACTTC.

This clonotype was counted at least ten times. The chain carries TRBV7-2 and TRBJ2-1; perhaps D is TRBD1 or TRBD2 (6 bases each). CDR1 and CDR2 from the germline V gene are SGHTA and FQGNSA. V was cut by 5 bases and J by 0 bases, with 14 bases left in between. The CDR3 runs 16 residues. Written as DNA, the CDR3 is TGTGCCAGCAGCCGAAGGGGGGCTAGCTCCTACAATGAGCAGTTCTTC. This translates into CASSRRGASSYNEQFF.

Many counts were recorded for this clonotype. The V gene is TRBV27, the J gene TRBJ2-7, with 7 positions matching TRBD2. From germline, CDR1 is MNHEY and CDR2 SMNVEV (reference sequence). V trimming: 4 bases; J trimming: 4 bases; junction bases outside the gene matches: 7. This CDR3 is built from 14 residues. The CDR3 is CASSSSGDLYEQYF. In DNA form, the CDR3 reads TGTGCCAGCAGTTCTAGCGGAGACTTATACGAGCAGTACTTC.

Ten or more counts support this clonotype. The chain is built from TRBV7-2 and TRBJ1-5, with D hard to call. CDR1 SGHTA and CDR2 FQGNSA come from the germline V gene. Deletions cut 5 bases from V and 2 bases from J, with 7 bases between. This CDR3 comprises 13 residues. The CDR3 nucleotides read TGTGCCAGCAGCCCTGAAGGCAATCAGCCCCAGCATTTT. Its translation is CASSPEGNQPQHF.

In its sample, this clonotype was seen many times. The rearrangement uses TRBV5-1 and TRBJ2-2; no reliable D call. The CDR3 runs to 16 residues. Germline values: CDR1 SGHRS, CDR2 YFSETQ. V lost 0 bases and J lost 4, with 13 bases in between. The DNA for the CDR3 is TGCGCCAGCAGCTTGGGCGCTAAAGGAAGCACCGGGGAGCTGTTTTTT. Translated: CASSLGAKGSTGELFF.

In the case of this clonotype: This may stem from a read error, because a much larger clone lies one nucleotide away. CDR3 sequence (DNA): TGTGCCAGCAGCTTGGGGGCAGGACAGACTAACACCGGGGAGCAGTTTTTT. The encoded protein is CASSLGAGQTNTGEQFF. The gene calls are TRBV5-5 and TRBJ2-2, with D possibly TRBD1 on 6 matching bases. The CDR3 spans 17 residues. Germline CDR1 is SGHKS and CDR2 is YYEKEE (reference sequence). Supplemented by reference TRBV5-5 and TRBJ2-2, the full variable domain reads DAGVTQSPTHLIKTRGQQVTLRCSPISGHKSVSWYQQVLGQGPQFIFQYYEKEERGRGNFPDRFSARQFPNYSSELNVNALLLGDSALYLCASSLGAGQTNTGEQFFGEGSRLTVL.

In its sample, this clonotype was seen many times. The chain uses TRBV28 and TRBJ2-5; D may be TRBD1 or TRBD2 (5 bases each). CDR3 length: 11 residues. Trimming left V 5 bases short and J 8 bases short, with 9 bases between. Looked up from germline, CDR1 is MDHEN and CDR2 is SYDVKM. The CDR3 bases are TGTGCCAGCAGTGCCGGGGCAACCCAGTACTTC. Amino acids: CASSAGATQYF.

In this sample, this clonotype turned up many times. The chain combines TRBV29-1 with TRBJ2-7, with D possibly matching TRBD1 (6 bases). Germline CDR1 SQVTM, CDR2 ANQGSEA. The CDR3 runs to 14 residues. The germline V and J ends were trimmed by 6 bases and 6 bases, with 21 bases remaining between them. Written as DNA, the CDR3 is TGCAGCGTCCCGTCGTCCAGGGGTAGAGGCGAGCAGTACTTC. Translation gives CSVPSSRGRGEQYF.

Ten or more counts support this clonotype. This sequence joins TRBV11-2 and TRBJ1-4, with 9 bases matching TRBD1. V lost 1 base to trimming and J lost 4 bases; unmatched junction nucleotides: 13. The CDR3 is made up of 19 amino acids. The germline gives CDR1 SGHAT, CDR2 FQNNGV. For the CDR3, the DNA is TGTGCCAGCAGCTTAGTATTCTCGGTAGGGGACAGGGATAATGAAAAACTGTTTTTT. This gives the protein CASSLVFSVGDRDNEKLFF.

The sample holds many counts of this clonotype. The CDR3 DNA sequence: TGTGCCATCTCCTCTATTGGCAGGACAGGGGGCGGGTACAATGAGCAGTTCTTC. Translation gives CAISSIGRTGGGYNEQFF. This chain connects TRBV10-3 to TRBJ2-1; 11 bases are shared with TRBD1. CDR1 is ENHRY, CDR2 SYGVKD, per germline. The trim removed 8 bases at V and 4 bases at J, leaving 16 bases unmatched. The length of the CDR3 is 18 residues.

This clonotype was picked up a small number of times. The rearrangement links TRBV5-1 to TRBJ1-1; TRBD1 might be the D (6 bases). V was pared by 0 bases and J by 3 bases, with 18 bases between. The length of the CDR3 is 17 residues. CDR1 and CDR2 (germline): SGHRS, YFSETQ. In DNA, the CDR3 is TGCGCCAGCAGCTTGGCGGACAGTACCGGGATGGACACTGAAGCTTTCTTT. It codes for CASSLADSTGMDTEAFF.

Ten or more counts support this clonotype. This chain links TRBV30 with TRBJ2-2; 12 nucleotides agree with TRBD2. V lost 2 bases to trimming and J lost 5 bases; unmatched junction nucleotides: 3. From germline, CDR1 is GTSNPN and CDR2 SVGIG (reference sequence). This CDR3 is 15 amino acids long. The CDR3 loop reads CAWSKTSGGTGELFF. CDR3 in DNA: TGTGCCTGGAGTAAAACTAGCGGGGGGACCGGGGAGCTGTTTTTT.

This clonotype was found many times. The chain recombines TRBV6-1 with TRBJ2-3; 9 nucleotides match TRBD1. V trimming: 5 bases; J trimming: 0 bases; junction bases outside the gene matches: 12. There are 18 residues in the CDR3. Looked up from germline, CDR1 is MNHNS and CDR2 is SASEGT. This CDR3 reads CASSLNLGTGTSTDTQYF. In DNA form, the CDR3 reads TGTGCCAGCAGTCTAAATCTCGGGACAGGGACTAGCACAGATACGCAGTATTTT.

This clonotype came up many times. The J gene is TRBJ2-2, the V gene TRBV20-1; 7 nucleotides align to TRBD2. The germline V gene encodes CDR1 DFQATT and CDR2 SNEGSKA (reference sequence). This CDR3 is built from 13 residues. V shed 3 bases, J shed 5 bases, and the junction held 3 bases outside the gene matches. CDR3 region: CSARSGGTGELFF. The DNA of the CDR3 is TGCAGTGCTAGGTCCGGGGGGACCGGGGAGCTGTTTTTT.

This clonotype occurred once. A much more abundant neighbour one base away suggests this may be a read error. The chain employs TRBV12-3 or TRBV12-4 and TRBJ1-2; TRBD1 might be the D (6 bases). This CDR3 comprises 13 residues. V was trimmed by 7 bases and J by 7 bases, leaving 16 bases between them. The CDR3 loop is CASTGASGSGYTF. The CDR3 DNA is TGTGCCAGCACAGGGGCATCAGGATCTGGCTACACCTTC.